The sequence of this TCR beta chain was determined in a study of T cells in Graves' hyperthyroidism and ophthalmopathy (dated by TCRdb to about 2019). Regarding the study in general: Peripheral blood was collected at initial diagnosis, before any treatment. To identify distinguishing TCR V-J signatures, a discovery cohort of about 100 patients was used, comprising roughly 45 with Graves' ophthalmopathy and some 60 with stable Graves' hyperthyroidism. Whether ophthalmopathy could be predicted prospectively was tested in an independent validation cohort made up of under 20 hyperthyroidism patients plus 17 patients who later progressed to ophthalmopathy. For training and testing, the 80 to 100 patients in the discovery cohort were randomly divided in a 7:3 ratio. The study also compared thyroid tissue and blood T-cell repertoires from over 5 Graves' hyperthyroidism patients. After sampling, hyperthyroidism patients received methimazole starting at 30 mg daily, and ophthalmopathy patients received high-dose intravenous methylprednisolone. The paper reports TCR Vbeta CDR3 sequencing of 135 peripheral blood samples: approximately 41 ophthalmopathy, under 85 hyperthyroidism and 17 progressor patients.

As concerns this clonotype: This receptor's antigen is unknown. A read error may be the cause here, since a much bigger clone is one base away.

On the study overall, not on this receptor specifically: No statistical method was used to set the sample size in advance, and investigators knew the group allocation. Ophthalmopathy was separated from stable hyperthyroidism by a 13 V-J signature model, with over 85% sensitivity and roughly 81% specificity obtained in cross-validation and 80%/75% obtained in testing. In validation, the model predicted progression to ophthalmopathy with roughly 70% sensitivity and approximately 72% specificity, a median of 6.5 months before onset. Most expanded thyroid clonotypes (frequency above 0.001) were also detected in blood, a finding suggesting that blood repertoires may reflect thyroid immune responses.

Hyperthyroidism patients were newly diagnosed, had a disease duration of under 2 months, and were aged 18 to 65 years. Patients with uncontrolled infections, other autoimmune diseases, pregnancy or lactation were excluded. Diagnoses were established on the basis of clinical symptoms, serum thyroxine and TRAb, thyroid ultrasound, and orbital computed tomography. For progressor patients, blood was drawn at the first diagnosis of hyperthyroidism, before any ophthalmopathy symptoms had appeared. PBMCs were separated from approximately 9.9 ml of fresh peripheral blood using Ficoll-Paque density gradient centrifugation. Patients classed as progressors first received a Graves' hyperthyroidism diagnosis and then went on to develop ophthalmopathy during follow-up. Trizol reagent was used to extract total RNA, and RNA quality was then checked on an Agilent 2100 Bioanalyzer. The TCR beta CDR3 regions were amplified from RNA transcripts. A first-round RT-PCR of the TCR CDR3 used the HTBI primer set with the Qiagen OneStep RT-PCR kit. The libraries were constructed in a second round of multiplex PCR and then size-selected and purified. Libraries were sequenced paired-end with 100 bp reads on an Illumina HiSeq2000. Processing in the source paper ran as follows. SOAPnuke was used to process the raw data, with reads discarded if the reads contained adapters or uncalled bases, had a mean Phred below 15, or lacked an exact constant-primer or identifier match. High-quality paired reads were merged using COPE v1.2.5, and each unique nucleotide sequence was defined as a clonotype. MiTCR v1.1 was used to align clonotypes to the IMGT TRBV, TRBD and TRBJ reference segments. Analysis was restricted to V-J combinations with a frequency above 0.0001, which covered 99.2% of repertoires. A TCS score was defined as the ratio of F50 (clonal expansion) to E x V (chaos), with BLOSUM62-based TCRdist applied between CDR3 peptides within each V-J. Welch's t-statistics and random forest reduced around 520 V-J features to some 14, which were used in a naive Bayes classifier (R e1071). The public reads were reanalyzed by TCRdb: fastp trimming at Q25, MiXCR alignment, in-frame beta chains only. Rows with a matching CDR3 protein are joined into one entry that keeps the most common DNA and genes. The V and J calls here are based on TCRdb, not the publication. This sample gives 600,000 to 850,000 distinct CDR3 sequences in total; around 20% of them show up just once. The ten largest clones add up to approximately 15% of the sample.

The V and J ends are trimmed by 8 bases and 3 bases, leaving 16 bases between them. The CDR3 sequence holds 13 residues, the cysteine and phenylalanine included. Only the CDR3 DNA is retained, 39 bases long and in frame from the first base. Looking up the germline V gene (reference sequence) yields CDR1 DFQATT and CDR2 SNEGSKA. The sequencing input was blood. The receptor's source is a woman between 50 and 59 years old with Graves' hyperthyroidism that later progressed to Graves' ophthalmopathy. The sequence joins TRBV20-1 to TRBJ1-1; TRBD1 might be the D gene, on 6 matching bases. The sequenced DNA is TGCAGTACCCCTACGGAGGGGGACACTGAAGCTTTCTTT. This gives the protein CSTPTEGDTEAFF.